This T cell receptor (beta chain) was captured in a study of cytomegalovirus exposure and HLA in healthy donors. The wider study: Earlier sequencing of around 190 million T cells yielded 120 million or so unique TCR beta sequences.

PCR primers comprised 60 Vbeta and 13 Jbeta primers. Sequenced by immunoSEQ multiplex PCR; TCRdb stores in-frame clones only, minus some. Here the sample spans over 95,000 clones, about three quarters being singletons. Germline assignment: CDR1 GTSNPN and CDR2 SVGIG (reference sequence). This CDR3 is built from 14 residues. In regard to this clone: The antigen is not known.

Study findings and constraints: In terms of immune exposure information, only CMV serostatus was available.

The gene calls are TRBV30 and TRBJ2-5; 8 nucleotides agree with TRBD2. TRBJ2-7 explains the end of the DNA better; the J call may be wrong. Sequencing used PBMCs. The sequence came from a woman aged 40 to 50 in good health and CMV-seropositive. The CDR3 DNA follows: TGTGCCTGGAGTGTCGAGCGGGGGCTGGGCGAGCAGTACTTC. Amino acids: CAWSVERGLGEQYF.